This entry lists 5 T cell receptor beta chains sequenced from one sample in a study of neurological immune-mediated disorders. Each CDR3 protein is one row after TCRdb ran MiXCR on the 5' RACE reads. Of about 84,000 distinct CDR3 sequences listed, about a tenth were seen once; the top ten hold about 1.7%. The sample comprised PBMCs. The receptors here all came from a man aged 35 to 55 in good health.

This clonotype was found many times. This rearrangement joins TRBV12-3 or TRBV12-4 to TRBJ1-5; TRBD1 matches 8 bases. This CDR3 is built from 15 residues. The V and J ends lost 6 bases and 6 bases, in that order; junction bases with no gene match: 10. The CDR3 sequence: CASSDRGGRIQPQHF. CDR3 in DNA: TGTGCCAGCAGCGACAGGGGAGGCCGCATTCAGCCCCAGCATTTT.

This clonotype was picked up many times. The V and J genes are TRBV7-6 and TRBJ2-5; no reliable D call. Germline V gives CDR1 SGHVS, CDR2 FNYEAQ. Trimming took off 2 bases at V and 4 bases at J, with 5 bases between the two ends. The CDR3 sequence is 12 residues long. This chain's CDR3 is CASSLPAETQYF. The CDR3 region has the DNA TGTGCCAGCAGCTTACCCGCAGAGACCCAGTACTTC.

This clonotype was seen repeatedly, ten times or more. V is TRBV12-3 or TRBV12-4 and J is TRBJ2-7; the D call may be TRBD1 or TRBD2 (5 bases each). Trimming removed 4 bases at V and 2 bases at J, with 12 bases between. The CDR3 is made up of 14 amino acids. CDR3: CASSYGDGTYEQYF. The CDR3 bases are TGTGCCAGCAGTTATGGGGACGGTACCTACGAGCAGTACTTC.

This clonotype was observed many times. The V gene is TRBV28, the J gene TRBJ2-3, with D tentatively TRBD2 (5 bases). Germline CDR1 is MDHEN and CDR2 is SYDVKM. V gave up 8 bases and J gave up 2 bases, with 20 bases separating them. This CDR3 is built from 16 residues. Here the CDR3 DNA reads TGTGCCAGCTCCGACGTGGAGGTACATCACACAGATACGCAGTATTTT. Its translation is CASSDVEVHHTDTQYF.

This clonotype was found many times. This rearrangement joins TRBV7-9 to TRBJ2-5; D may be TRBD2 (5 bases). V lost 5 bases, J lost 1 base, and 8 bases lay in between. CDR3 length: 13 amino acids. Germline V gene lookup returns CDR1 SEHNR and CDR2 FQNEAQ (reference sequence). The CDR3 here is CASSQTTQETQYF. The CDR3 DNA is TGTGCCAGCAGCCAGACTACCCAAGAGACCCAGTACTTC.